Included here is one T cell receptor beta chain sequence, with context. The sample belongs to a study of T cell changes during pregnancy in multiple sclerosis. Using immunoSEQ multiplex PCR, the repertoire was profiled, and TCRdb retains in-frame clones only, with some absent. The repertoire includes tens of thousands of clones, 80% to 95% of them detected once, and roughly 2.7% sits in the top ten. The CDR3 contains 19 residues. The germline gives CDR1 SGHNT, CDR2 YYREEE (reference sequence). Germline trimming cut 4 bases from V and 0 bases from J; bases unmatched to any gene: 15. The chain uses TRBV5-4 and TRBJ1-1, with 10 positions matching TRBD1. The TCR comes from a female donor in good health, enrolled as a control in a pregnancy study. Sequenced material: peripheral blood, taken in the second trimester of pregnancy. Written as DNA, the CDR3 is TGTGCCAGCAGCGGACCGGGACAGGGGCCCGGGGGAATGAACACTGAAGCTTTCTTT. Translated, it gives CASSGPGQGPGGMNTEAFF. Variable domain in full (rest from reference TRBV5-4 and TRBJ1-1): ETGVTQSPTHLIKTRGQQVTLRCSSQSGHNTVSWYQQALGQGPQFIFQYYREEENGRGNFPPRFSGLQFPNYSSELNVNALELDDSALYLCASSGPGQGPGGMNTEAFFGQGTRLTVV.